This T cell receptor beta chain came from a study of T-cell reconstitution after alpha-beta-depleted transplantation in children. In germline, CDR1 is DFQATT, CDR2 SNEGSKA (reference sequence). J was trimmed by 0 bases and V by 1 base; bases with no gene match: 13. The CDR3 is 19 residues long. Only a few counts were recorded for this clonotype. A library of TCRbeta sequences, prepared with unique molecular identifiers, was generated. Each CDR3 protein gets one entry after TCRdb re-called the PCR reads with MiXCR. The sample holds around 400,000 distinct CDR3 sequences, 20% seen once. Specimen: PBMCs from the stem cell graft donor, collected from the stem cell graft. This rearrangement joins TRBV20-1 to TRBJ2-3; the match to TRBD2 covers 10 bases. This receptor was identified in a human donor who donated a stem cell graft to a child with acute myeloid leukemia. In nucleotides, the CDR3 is TGCAGTGCTAGAGCCAGGGCTAGCGGGAGCCTAACTAGCACAGATACGCAGTATTTT. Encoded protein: CSARARASGSLTSTDTQYF.